This T cell receptor beta chain was documented in a study of OX40 agonist ivuxolimab in advanced cancers. The wider study: Intravenous ivuxolimab at 0.01 to 10 mg/kg was given to patients every 2 weeks. Patients in dose escalation had liver, melanoma, kidney or head and neck cancers. Whole-study findings and limits: CD4+ T cells averaged fewer expanded clones than CD8+ T cells. Part of the nonresponder group also had normalized T-cell clonal expansion that was low.

Trimming removed 0 bases from V and 1 base from J; junction bases left unmatched: 9. There are 19 residues in the CDR3. Per the germline V gene, CDR1 is LGHNA and CDR2 is YSLEER. TCRdb's table, derived via immunoSEQ multiplex PCR, lists solely in-frame clones and lacks some. There are tens of thousands of clones in the sample; approximately 87% occur only once, and 0.85% lies in the top ten. Concerning this clone itself: As yet, its antigen is unknown.

The sequencing here drew on CD4+ or CD8+ T cells sorted from blood, taken in a trial of the OX40 agonist ivuxolimab. V and J are TRBV4-3 and TRBJ2-7, with 13 bases fitting TRBD2. This receptor was taken from an adult with an advanced solid tumor such as melanoma, head and neck, liver or kidney cancer. The DNA of the CDR3 is TGCGCCAGCAGCCAAGATTTAAACAGGGGACTAGCGGGGTCCTACGAGCAGTACTTC. It yields the protein CASSQDLNRGLAGSYEQYF.